The sequence of this TCR beta chain was determined in a study of blood T cell repertoires in COVID-19. Study-wide context: Specimens from acute and convalescent COVID-19 originated in the United States, Italy and Spain.

The assay was immunoSEQ multiplex PCR, and TCRdb's table has in-frame clones only and misses some. The sample carries under 80,000 clones, approximately 86% recorded once. The CDR3 runs to 15 residues. The germline V gene encodes CDR1 SEHNR and CDR2 FQNEAQ (reference sequence). V lost 4 bases, J lost 3 bases, and 15 bases lay in between. Sequenced sample: peripheral blood. The chain uses TRBV7-9 and TRBJ1-1; the D gene is possibly TRBD1 (6 bases). This clonotype was obtained from a man between 65 and 85 years old with acute or convalescent COVID-19. CDR3 bases: TGTGCCAGCAGCTCGACAGGCCAGAGCTACACTGAAGCTTTCTTT. It yields the protein CASSSTGQSYTEAFF.